A selection of T cell receptor beta chains follows, all from one sample in a study of T cell responses to AZD1222 COVID-19 vaccine. Measured with immunoSEQ multiplex PCR; TCRdb has only the in-frame clones, and not every one. This table has 120,000 to 150,000 clones, about 92% appearing once. Sequencing was performed on peripheral blood, taken on day 0 of AZD1222 vaccination. The receptors derive from an adult in good health. CDR3s include the opening cysteine and the closing phenylalanine or tryptophan. D genes are given only for firm matches. Some rows have no size entry. The others give once, few or many, or a class for an expanded clone.

d_call	v_call	clone_size	j_call	cdr3_nt	cdr3_aa
TRBD1	TRBV2	once	TRBJ2-3	TGTGCCAGCCGGACAGGGATTAGTACAGATACGCAGTATTTT	CASRTGISTDTQYF
NA	TRBV4-3	NA	TRBJ2-7	TGCGCCAGCAGCCAAGAATCGGGGTACGAGCAGTACTTC	CASSQESGYEQYF
TRBD2	TRBV9	NA	TRBJ2-2	TGTGCCAGCAGCGTAGCTAGCGGGAGTACTTGGGGAGCCGGGGAGCTGTTTTTT	CASSVASGSTWGAGELFF
NA	TRBV9	NA	TRBJ1-2	TGTGCCAGCTGCCGGGACGTAAACTATGGCTACACCTTC	CASCRDVNYGYTF
NA	TRBV30	few	TRBJ2-7	TGTGCCTGGAGGGAAAAGAAGGGGGGAGGCGAGCAGTACTTC	CAWREKKGGGEQYF
TRBD1	TRBV10-3	NA	TRBJ1-5	TGTGCCATCAGGGGACAGGGGGAACAGCCCCAGCATTTT	CAIRGQGEQPQHF
NA	TRBV6-5	NA	TRBJ1-5	TGTGCCAGCCGGATGGGGGATCAGCCCCAGCATTTT	CASRMGDQPQHF
NA	TRBV15	NA	TRBJ1-5	TGTGCCACCAGCAGCTACAGGGCCGGTCAGCCCCAGCATTTT	CATSSYRAGQPQHF
NA	TRBV30	NA	TRBJ2-4	TGTGCCTGGAGTGTAGGGGCAGGGAGAGCCAAAAACATTCAGTACTTC	CAWSVGAGRAKNIQYF
NA	TRBV10-3	NA	TRBJ2-1	TGTGCCATCAGTGAGAGCGGCAGGCAGGATGAGCAGTTCTTC	CAISESGRQDEQFF
NA	TRBV5-1	NA	TRBJ2-7	TGCGCCAGCAGCTTCAAAGAACCCGACTACGAGCAGTACTTC	CASSFKEPDYEQYF
TRBD1	TRBV12-5	NA	TRBJ1-2	TGTGCTAGTGGGGGGACAGGTAACTATGGCTACACCTTC	CASGGTGNYGYTF
TRBD2	TRBV9	NA	TRBJ2-1	TGTGCCAGCAGCGCGCGAGGACTAGCGGGAGATGAGCAGTTCTTC	CASSARGLAGDEQFF
NA	TRBV15	NA	TRBJ2-6	TGTGCCACCAGCAGAGATCGGCTTGGGGCCAACGTCCTGACTTTC	CATSRDRLGANVLTF
NA	TRBV20-1	NA	TRBJ1-4	TGCAGTGCCCTAGATGAAAAACTGTTTTTT	CSALDEKLFF
NA	TRBV7-9	NA	TRBJ2-2	TGTGCCAGCAGGATAGGGCAGTCCACCGGGGAGCTGTTTTTT	CASRIGQSTGELFF
NA	TRBV30	NA	TRBJ1-5	TGTGCCTGGAGTGATGGCAATCAGCCCCAGCATTTT	CAWSDGNQPQHF
TRBD1	TRBV5-1	NA	TRBJ2-1	TGCGCCAGCAGCCCCGGGACAGGGGGCTACAATGAGCAGTTCTTC	CASSPGTGGYNEQFF
NA	TRBV6-6	NA	TRBJ2-7	TGTGCCAGCAGGCGCACAGAGGGGTACGAGCAGTACTTC	CASRRTEGYEQYF
NA	TRBV7-7	NA	TRBJ2-5	TGTGCTAGCAGCTTGGGACTGACGGGGAGGGAGACCCAGTACTTC	CASSLGLTGRETQYF